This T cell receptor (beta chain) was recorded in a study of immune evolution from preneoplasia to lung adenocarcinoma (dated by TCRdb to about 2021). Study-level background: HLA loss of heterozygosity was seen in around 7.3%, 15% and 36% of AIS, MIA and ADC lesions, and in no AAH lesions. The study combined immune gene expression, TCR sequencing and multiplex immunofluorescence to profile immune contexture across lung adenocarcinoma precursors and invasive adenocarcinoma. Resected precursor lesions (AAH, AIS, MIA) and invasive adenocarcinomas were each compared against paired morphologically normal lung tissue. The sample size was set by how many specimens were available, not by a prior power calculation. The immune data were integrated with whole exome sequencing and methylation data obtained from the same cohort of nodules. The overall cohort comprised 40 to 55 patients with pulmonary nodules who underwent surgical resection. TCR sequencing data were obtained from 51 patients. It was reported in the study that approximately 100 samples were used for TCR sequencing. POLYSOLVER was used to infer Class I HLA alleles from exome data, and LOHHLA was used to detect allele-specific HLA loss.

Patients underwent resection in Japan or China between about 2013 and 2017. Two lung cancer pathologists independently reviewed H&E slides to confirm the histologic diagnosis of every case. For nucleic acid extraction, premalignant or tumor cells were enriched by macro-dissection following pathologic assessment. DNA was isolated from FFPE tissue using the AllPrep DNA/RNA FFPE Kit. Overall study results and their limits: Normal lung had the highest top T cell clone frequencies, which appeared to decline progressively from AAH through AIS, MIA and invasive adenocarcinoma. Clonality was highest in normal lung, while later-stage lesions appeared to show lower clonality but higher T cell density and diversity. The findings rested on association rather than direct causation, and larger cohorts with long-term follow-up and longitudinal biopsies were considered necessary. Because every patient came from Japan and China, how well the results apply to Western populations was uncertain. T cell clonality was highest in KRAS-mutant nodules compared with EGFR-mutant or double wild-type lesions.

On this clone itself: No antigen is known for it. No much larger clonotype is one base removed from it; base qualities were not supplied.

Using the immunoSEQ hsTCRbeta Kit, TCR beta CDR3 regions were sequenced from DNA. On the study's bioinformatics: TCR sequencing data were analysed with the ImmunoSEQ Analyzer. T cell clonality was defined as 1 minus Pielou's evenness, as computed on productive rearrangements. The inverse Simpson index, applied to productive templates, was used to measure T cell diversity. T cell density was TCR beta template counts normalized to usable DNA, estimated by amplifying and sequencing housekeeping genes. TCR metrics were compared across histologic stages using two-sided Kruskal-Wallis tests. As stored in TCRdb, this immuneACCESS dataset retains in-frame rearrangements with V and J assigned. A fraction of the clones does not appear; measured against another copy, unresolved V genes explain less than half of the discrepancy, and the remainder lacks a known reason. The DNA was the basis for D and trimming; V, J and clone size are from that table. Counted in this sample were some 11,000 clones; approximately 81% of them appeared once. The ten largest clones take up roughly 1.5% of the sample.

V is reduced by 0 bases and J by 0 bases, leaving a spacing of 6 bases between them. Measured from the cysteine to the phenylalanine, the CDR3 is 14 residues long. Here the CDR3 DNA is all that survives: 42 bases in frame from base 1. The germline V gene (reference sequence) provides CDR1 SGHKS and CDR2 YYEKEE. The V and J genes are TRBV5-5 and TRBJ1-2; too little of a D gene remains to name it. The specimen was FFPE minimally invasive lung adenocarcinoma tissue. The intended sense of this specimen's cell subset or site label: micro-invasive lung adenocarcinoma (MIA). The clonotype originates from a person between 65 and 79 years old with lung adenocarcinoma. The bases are TGTGCCAGCAGCTTGGATTGGACTAACTATGGCTACACCTTC. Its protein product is CASSLDWTNYGYTF.